The 29 T cell receptor beta chains below were found in one sample sequenced in a study of Graves' ophthalmopathy and Graves' hyperthyroidism (dated by TCRdb to between 2018 and 2020). The instrument was an Illumina HiSeq 2000. TCR beta CDR3 regions were amplified from RNA transcripts for repertoire sequencing. A first-round RT-PCR used HTBI primers with the Qiagen OneStep RT-PCR kit, followed by a second-round multiplex PCR, size selection and purification. Using fastp trimming at Q25 and MiXCR clonotype assembly, TCRdb reanalyzed the public sequencing data and kept in-frame beta chains. When rows share a CDR3 protein, they turn into one entry using the most common DNA and genes. This sample lists 1 million to 1.3 million distinct CDR3 sequences; 35% to 45% were detected once. The ten largest make up 11% of the sample. Sequenced sample: peripheral blood or thyroid tissue (not recorded which). The receptor source for this set is an adult man with Graves' hyperthyroidism.

This clonotype was observed a few times. The chain links TRBV7-2 to TRBJ1-2; no definite D call. Trimming shortened V by 4 bases and J by 3 bases, and 15 bases separated the two germline ends. Germline CDR1 and CDR2: SGHTA and FQGNSA. The CDR3 runs 15 residues. CDR3 sequence: CASSYPGLQYYGYTF. The CDR3 DNA reads as TGTGCCAGCAGCTACCCGGGGTTACAGTACTATGGCTACACCTTC.

This clonotype was seen at least ten times. V gene TRBV20-1 combines with J gene TRBJ2-7; TRBD1 matches at 8 bases. V was pared by 1 base and J by 0 bases, with 2 bases of the junction left unmatched. The length of the CDR3 is 14 residues. Germline CDR1 is DFQATT and CDR2 is SNEGSKA (reference sequence). CDR3 region: CSARGTGNSYEQYF. CDR3 nucleotide sequence: TGCAGTGCTAGAGGGACAGGGAACTCCTACGAGCAGTACTTC.

This clonotype appeared many times. CDR3 coding DNA: TGCAGTGCTAGCGGGCTGGCCTACGAGCAGTACTTC. Its protein is CSASGLAYEQYF. The chain links TRBV20-1 to TRBJ2-7; D is unresolved. Germline V gives CDR1 DFQATT, CDR2 SNEGSKA (reference sequence). V lost 3 bases and J 2 bases, leaving 8 bases between the germline ends. The CDR3 covers 12 residues.

The rearrangement uses TRBV4-3 and TRBJ2-5; 10 nucleotides line up with TRBD2. CDR3 length: 17 amino acids. Germline assignment: CDR1 LGHNA and CDR2 YSLEER. J lost 3 bases, V lost 0 bases, and 7 bases had no gene match. The CDR3, as DNA: TGCGCCAGCAGCCAAGATATGGGCCTAGCGGGAGAAGAGACCCAGTACTTC. Its translation is CASSQDMGLAGEETQYF.

Only one count was recorded for this clonotype. One end of the junction is discordant with germline, which a read error may explain. The V and J genes are TRBV25-1 and TRBJ1-2; TRBD1 agrees at 8 bases. There are 13 residues in the CDR3. Germline lookup yields CDR1 MGHDK and CDR2 SYGVNS. The CDR3 DNA reads TGTGCCATCAGTGGGGGACAGGACTATGGCTACACCTTC. Its translation: CAISGGQDYGYTF.

This chain links TRBV12-3 or TRBV12-4 with TRBJ1-2, with TRBD1 identical over 9 bases. This CDR3 has 12 residues. After removal of 8 bases from V and 8 bases from J, the junction contained 6 bases not matched to a gene. In nucleotides, the CDR3 is TGTGCCAGCTACAGGGGGCTCGGGGGCTACACCTTC. This gives the protein CASYRGLGGYTF.

A remark on this clonotype: This may be a read error, as it is one base from a much larger clone. The V call is TRBV12-5, the J call TRBJ1-2, with D unresolved. This CDR3 has 13 amino acids. CDR1 and CDR2 (germline): LGHNT, FRNRAP. This CDR3 is CASSPVDVYGYTF. The CDR3 nucleotides are TGTGCCAGCAGTCCGGTGGACGTCTATGGCTACACCTTC.

This clonotype was picked up many times. J is TRBJ2-7 and V is TRBV20-1, with 8 bases identical to TRBD1. This CDR3 spans 14 amino acids. The J segment lost 4 bases and the V segment lost 0 bases, leaving 5 bases of the junction unmatched. Germline V gene sequence: CDR1 DFQATT, CDR2 SNEGSKA (reference sequence). CDR3 protein: CSARDGQGTYEQYF. Here the CDR3 DNA reads TGCAGTGCTAGAGACGGACAGGGTACGTACGAGCAGTACTTC.

V is TRBV4-3 and J is TRBJ1-6, with 7 bases lining up with TRBD1. This CDR3 contains 15 residues. Germline V gene lookup returns CDR1 LGHNA and CDR2 YSLEER. With 4 bases clipped from V and 5 bases from J, the junction kept 5 bases outside the gene matches. CDR3 DNA sequence: TGCGCCAGCAGCCGATCGACAGGGAATAATTCACCCCTCCACTTT. Its translation is CASSRSTGNNSPLHF.

This clonotype was seen a handful of times. This chain connects TRBV20-1 to TRBJ2-7; maybe TRBD2 (7 bases). V was trimmed by 7 bases and J by 3 bases, leaving 28 bases between them. Germline CDR1 is DFQATT and CDR2 is SNEGSKA (reference sequence). The CDR3 has 17 amino acids. The CDR3 region has the DNA TGCAGTGTCATCGGGGCGACAGGTGGAGGGAGGGTCTACGAGCAGTACTTC. Encoded protein: CSVIGATGGGRVYEQYF.

On this clonotype: The DNA is omitted, as the CDR3 cannot be located on it reliably, and the CDR3 follows TCRdb's listing. V is TRBV25-1 and J is TRBJ2-5; the listed D gene, TRBD2, was not tested against the DNA. Germline V gene data show CDR1 as MGHDK and CDR2 as SYGVNS. The CDR3 region is 18 residues in length, termini included. CDR3 loop: CACSAREPTGLAEETQYF.

In this sample, this clonotype turned up many times. The V gene is TRBV7-8, the J gene TRBJ1-2; D gene unclear. Germline V gene sequence: CDR1 SGHVS, CDR2 FQNEAQ. This CDR3 is 15 amino acids long. V lost 2 bases and J lost 0, with 10 bases in between. The CDR3, as DNA: TGTGCCAGCAGCTTAAGCCGGACTTCTAACTATGGCTACACCTTC. Translation: CASSLSRTSNYGYTF.

This clonotype was recorded many times. The V gene is TRBV5-1, the J gene TRBJ2-7, with no clear D. Looked up from germline, CDR1 is SGHRS and CDR2 is YFSETQ. The V end lost 0 bases, the J end lost 0 bases, and 13 bases lay between the germline ends. The CDR3 is 16 amino acids. The CDR3 loop reads CASSLDHRASSYEQYF. Here the CDR3 DNA reads TGCGCCAGCAGCTTGGATCACAGAGCTAGCTCCTACGAGCAGTACTTC.

The table lists this clonotype with a few counts. J is TRBJ2-5 and V is TRBV6-1; TRBD2 matches 9 bases. From germline, CDR1 is MNHNS and CDR2 SASEGT. This CDR3 spans 16 amino acids. V shed 3 bases, J shed 1 base, and the junction held 6 bases outside the gene matches. The CDR3 region has the DNA TGTGCCAGCAGTGAGCGGGGGGGAACCCCCCAAGAGACCCAGTACTTC. Its protein product is CASSERGGTPQETQYF.

A word on this clonotype: Just one base apart from a much larger clone, this may be a read error. The chain combines TRBV19 with TRBJ1-5; D is unclear. V was shortened by 7 bases and J by 5 bases, with 18 bases between the two germline ends. Germline CDR1 reads LNHDA; CDR2 reads SQIVND (reference sequence). The CDR3 loop spans 15 amino acids. CDR3 bases: TGTGCCAGTAATAGTCTTGGGCAGGCTCATCAGCCCCAGCATTTT. It specifies CASNSLGQAHQPQHF. The full variable domain, completed using reference TRBV19 and TRBJ1-5, is DGGITQSPKYLFRKEGQNVTLSCEQNLNHDAMYWYRQDPGQGLRLIYYSQIVNDFQKGDIAEGYSVSREKKESFPLTVTSAQKNPTAFYLCASNSLGQAHQPQHFGDGTRLSIL.

This clonotype was counted between two and nine times. The chain carries TRBV7-9 and TRBJ2-7, with D perhaps matching TRBD1 or TRBD2 (5 bases each). The CDR3 length is 15 residues. In germline, CDR1 is SEHNR, CDR2 FQNEAQ (reference sequence). Between the trimmed V and J ends, which lost 3 bases and 2 bases, there was a span of 14 bases. CDR3 in DNA: TGTGCCAGCAGCTTGGGAGCAGGGCCTCCCTACGAGCAGTACTTC. Protein sequence: CASSLGAGPPYEQYF.

V and J are TRBV18 and TRBJ1-2, with 7 bases that match TRBD1. With V trimmed by 4 bases and J by 5 bases, 13 bases remained unmatched. The germline V gene has CDR1 KGHSH and CDR2 LQKENI. This CDR3 comprises 16 residues. Written as DNA, the CDR3 is TGTGCCAGCTCACTTGGGACAGCGGCGGGTTTATATGGCTACACCTTC. Amino acid sequence: CASSLGTAAGLYGYTF.

The rearrangement joins TRBV2 to TRBJ1-6; D is unclear. The V end lost 5 bases, the J end lost 8 bases, and 10 bases lay between the germline ends. Germline values: CDR1 SNHLY, CDR2 FYNNEI. There are 13 residues in the CDR3. For the CDR3, the DNA is TGTGCCAGCAGTTTACGGGAGGATTCACCCCTCCACTTT. It codes for CASSLREDSPLHF.

The V and J genes are TRBV7-3 and TRBJ1-6; no reliable D call. Germline CDR1 is SGHTA and CDR2 is FQGTGA. CDR3 length: 17 amino acids. V was clipped by 1 base and J by 6 bases, with 16 bases between them. The CDR3 here is CASSLIGLGDFNSPLHF. As DNA, the CDR3 is TGTGCCAGCAGCTTAATCGGTCTCGGCGATTTTAATTCACCCCTCCACTTT.

This clonotype was counted a few times. The chain recombines TRBV29-1 with TRBJ2-7; possibly TRBD1 for D (6 bases). This CDR3 contains 11 residues. Trimming removed 7 bases at V and 3 bases at J, with 10 bases between. CDR1 is SQVTM, CDR2 ANQGSEA, per germline. The CDR3: CSGSGVYEQYF. The DNA for the CDR3 is TGCAGCGGCTCAGGGGTCTACGAGCAGTACTTC.

The V gene is TRBV15, the J gene TRBJ1-6; D call uncertain. Germline V gives CDR1 LNHNV, CDR2 YYDKDF (reference sequence). This CDR3 region has 15 residues. V was trimmed by 0 bases and J by 10 bases, leaving 13 bases between them. DNA of the CDR3: TGTGCCACCAGCAGAGAGGGCGGTCAGAGGTCACCCCTCCACTTT. Translated: CATSREGGQRSPLHF.

This clonotype occurred many times. The chain employs TRBV20-1 and TRBJ2-7; no reliable D call. The V and J ends lost 6 bases and 2 bases respectively, with 14 bases between them. The CDR3 is made up of 13 amino acids. Germline assignment: CDR1 DFQATT and CDR2 SNEGSKA (reference sequence). The CDR3 region is CSAYGTSPYEQYF. The CDR3 DNA reads as TGCAGTGCCTACGGCACAAGCCCCTACGAGCAGTACTTC.

The chain has TRBV14 and TRBJ2-3, with D perhaps TRBD2 (6 bases). The CDR3 runs to 13 residues. Deletions cut 7 bases from V and 4 bases from J, with 12 bases between. Germline lookup yields CDR1 SGHDN and CDR2 FVKESK. The DNA for the CDR3 is TGTGCCAGCAACGTAGGCGGGGCAGATACGCAGTATTTT. As protein: CASNVGGADTQYF.

The chain has TRBV11-2 and TRBJ1-6; 7 bases map to TRBD1. The trim removed 6 bases at V and 3 bases at J, leaving 5 bases unmatched. The CDR3 totals 15 residues. CDR1 SGHAT and CDR2 FQNNGV come from the germline V gene. This CDR3 is CASRRGQSYNSPLHF. The CDR3 DNA reads TGTGCCAGCAGGCGGGGACAGAGCTATAATTCACCCCTCCACTTT.

This clonotype was detected a few times. V usage is TRBV19 and J usage is TRBJ2-5, with TRBD2 identical over 16 bases. Germline values: CDR1 LNHDA, CDR2 SQIVND (reference sequence). The J segment lost 3 bases and the V segment lost 6 bases, leaving 10 bases of the junction unmatched. The CDR3 has 18 amino acids. The CDR3 is CASRPSGLAGGSKETQYF. The CDR3, as DNA: TGTGCCAGTAGGCCGTCGGGACTAGCGGGAGGGTCTAAAGAGACCCAGTACTTC.

This clonotype was counted at least ten times. The chain combines TRBV20-1 with TRBJ1-4; D remains ambiguous. V lost 3 bases and J 4 bases, leaving 0 bases between the germline ends. The V gene's germline CDR1 is DFQATT and CDR2 SNEGSKA (reference sequence). The CDR3 is 10 amino acids. CDR3: CSASNEKLFF. CDR3 nucleotide sequence: TGCAGTGCTAGTAATGAAAAACTGTTTTTT.

This clonotype has at least ten counts. V and J are TRBV15 and TRBJ2-2; D uncertain. The CDR3 has 15 amino acids. The V and J ends lost 0 bases and 1 base respectively, with 6 bases between them. The germline V gene has CDR1 LNHNV and CDR2 YYDKDF (reference sequence). CDR3 residues: CATSRDRLNTGELFF. CDR3 DNA sequence: TGTGCCACCAGCAGAGATCGTTTGAACACCGGGGAGCTGTTTTTT.

This clonotype was recorded at least ten times. V is TRBV5-1 and J is TRBJ2-7; TRBD2 might be the D (5 bases). The germline V gene encodes CDR1 SGHRS and CDR2 YFSETQ. CDR3 length: 14 residues. Trimming left V 0 bases short and J 2 bases short, with 9 bases between. CDR3 coding DNA: TGCGCCAGCAGCTTGGCCTTCGGGACCTACGAGCAGTACTTC. Translating it yields CASSLAFGTYEQYF.

The V and J genes are TRBV13 and TRBJ2-2; 15 positions match TRBD2. With 5 bases clipped from V and 3 bases from J, the junction kept 10 bases outside the gene matches. The CDR3 consists of 19 residues. Germline assignment: CDR1 PRHDT and CDR2 FYEKMQ (reference sequence). The CDR3 DNA reads TGTGCCAGCAGCCGGATTTGGACTAGCGGGGGGGCATACACCGGGGAGCTGTTTTTT. It is translated as CASSRIWTSGGAYTGELFF.